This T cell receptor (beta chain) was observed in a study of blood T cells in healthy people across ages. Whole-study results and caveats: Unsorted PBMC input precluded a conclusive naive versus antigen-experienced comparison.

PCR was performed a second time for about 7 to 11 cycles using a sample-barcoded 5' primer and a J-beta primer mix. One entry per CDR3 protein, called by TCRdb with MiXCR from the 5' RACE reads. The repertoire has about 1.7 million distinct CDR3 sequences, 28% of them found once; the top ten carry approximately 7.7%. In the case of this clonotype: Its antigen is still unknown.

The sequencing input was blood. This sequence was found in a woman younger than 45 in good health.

CDR3 sequence: CSVAPISGNTIYF. DNA for the CDR3: TGCAGCGTTGCTCCGATCTCTGGAAACACCATATATTTT. The chain has TRBV29-1 and TRBJ1-3, with D unresolved. The V end lost 4 bases, the J end lost 0 bases, and 7 bases lay between the germline ends. Germline CDR1 SQVTM, CDR2 ANQGSEA. This CDR3 is 13 amino acids long.